This entry lists 19 T cell receptor beta chains sequenced from one sample in a study of shared clonotypes between healthy human individuals (dated by TCRdb to the early 2020s). For the CD8 naive samples, CD45RO-negative cells were positively selected for CCR7, yielding a CD45RA+CCR7+ population from which TemRA cells were excluded. The library was built by means of the immunoSEQ multiplex PCR assay. TCRdb provides this immuneACCESS table in a form limited to in-frame rearrangements. Some clones are lacking; in checked studies, under half of them reflect an unresolved V gene, and why the rest are absent is not known. This sample is represented by roughly 770,000 clones; approximately 97% of them were singletons. The ten biggest clones cover around 0.21% of the sample. Sequenced: naive CD8+ T cells sorted from blood. Taken with the paper, the label for cell subset or site translates to: CD45RA+CCR7+. The source is a man aged 25 to 40 in good health.

The J gene is TRBJ1-5, the V gene TRBV4-1; 8 nucleotides match TRBD1. This CDR3 is built from 15 residues. With V trimmed by 5 bases and J by 4 bases, 7 bases remained unmatched. Germline V CDR1 and CDR2: MGHRA, YSYEKL. The CDR3 sequence is CASSLTDRVNQPQHF. DNA of the CDR3: TGCGCCAGCAGCTTAACGGACAGGGTTAATCAGCCCCAGCATTTT.

V and J are TRBV6-5 and TRBJ1-2; D gene uncertain. Germline V gene lookup returns CDR1 MNHEY and CDR2 SVGAGI. Trimming shortened V by 2 bases and J by 0 bases, and 4 bases separated the two germline ends. The CDR3 totals 13 residues. The CDR3 spells CASSYVPNYGYTF. CDR3 DNA: TGTGCCAGCAGTTACGTCCCTAACTATGGCTACACCTTC.

The chain is built from TRBV6-6 and TRBJ2-1, with 12 positions matching TRBD2. CDR1 is MNHNY and CDR2 is SVGAGI in the germline V gene (reference sequence). The CDR3 sequence is 14 residues long. V dropped 5 bases and J dropped 7; count of bases not matched to a gene: 3. CDR3 sequence (DNA): TGTGCCAGCAGTCACGGACTAGCGGGAAATGAGCAGTTCTTC. The encoded protein is CASSHGLAGNEQFF.

This clone has a single count. This chain joins TRBV7-8 and TRBJ2-7, with D uncertain. There are 13 residues in the CDR3. CDR1 SGHVS and CDR2 FQNEAQ come from the germline V gene. The V end lost 1 base, the J end lost 3 bases, and 7 bases lay between the germline ends. The CDR3: CASSLERVYEQYF. Written as DNA, the CDR3 is TGTGCCAGCAGCTTAGAACGAGTCTACGAGCAGTACTTC.

This chain uses TRBV7-8 with TRBJ1-3; perhaps TRBD1 as D (5 bases). CDR1 is SGHVS and CDR2 is FQNEAQ in the germline V gene. V was cut by 1 base and J by 2 bases, with 9 bases left in between. This CDR3 is 15 amino acids long. The CDR3 here is CASSLGPGTGNTIYF. CDR3 nucleotide sequence: TGTGCCAGCAGCTTAGGGCCAGGGACTGGAAACACCATATATTTT.

Here the CDR3 DNA reads TGTGCCAGCAGTCGCAGACTAGCTGGAACAGATACGCAGTATTTT. Encoded protein: CASSRRLAGTDTQYF. This chain connects TRBV27 to TRBJ2-3; 7 bases line up with TRBD2. Germline CDR1 is MNHEY and CDR2 is SMNVEV (reference sequence). V dropped 5 bases and J dropped 3; count of bases not matched to a gene: 8. The CDR3 runs to 15 residues.

The V gene is TRBV10-1, the J gene TRBJ2-3, with unresolved D. The CDR3 contains 11 residues. Germline V gene data show CDR1 as WNHNN and CDR2 as SYGVQD (reference sequence). The CDR3 nucleotides are TGCGGCTGCCTCGTAACTAATACGCAGTATTTT. Protein product: CGCLVTNTQYF.

This chain joins TRBV7-2 and TRBJ2-1, with TRBD2 matching over 12 bases. The CDR3 totals 19 residues. Trimming at V came to 2 bases and at J to 3 bases, leaving 11 bases not matched to a gene. Per germline, CDR1 SGHTA and CDR2 FQGNSA. The DNA of the CDR3 is TGTGCCAGCAGCTTATTCCCCTACCGGACTAGCGGGATCTACAATGAGCAGTTCTTC. Translation: CASSLFPYRTSGIYNEQFF.

This clone is a singleton in its sample. The chain uses TRBV7-2 and TRBJ2-7; D is ambiguous. The V gene lost 4 bases and the J gene lost 7 bases, with 17 bases spanning the gap. Germline V gene sequence: CDR1 SGHTA, CDR2 FQGNSA. The CDR3 has 14 residues. The CDR3: CASSSAAQDLEQYF. The DNA of the CDR3 is TGTGCCAGCAGCTCCGCCGCCCAGGATCTTGAGCAGTACTTC.

The V call is TRBV6-5, the J call TRBJ2-5; a weak D match, TRBD2 (5 bases). Germline values: CDR1 MNHEY, CDR2 SVGAGI. Between the trimmed V and J ends, which lost 2 bases and 5 bases, there was a span of 9 bases. This CDR3 is built from 13 residues. In nucleotides, the CDR3 is TGTGCCAGCAGTTACGAGGGTTCGGAGACCCAGTACTTC. Translating gives CASSYEGSETQYF.

The CDR3 region is CASSTGTVADTQYF. In DNA, the CDR3 is TGTGCCAGCAGTACCGGGACAGTGGCAGATACGCAGTATTTT. This chain links TRBV2 with TRBJ2-3, with TRBD1 matching 7 bases. The CDR3 is 14 amino acids. Germline CDR1 is SNHLY and CDR2 is FYNNEI. V trimming: 5 bases; J trimming: 4 bases; junction bases outside the gene matches: 6.

The rearrangement links TRBV7-9 to TRBJ2-3; 9 bases line up with TRBD1. The V segment lost 5 bases and the J segment 4 bases; nucleotides outside the gene matches: 16. Germline values: CDR1 SEHNR, CDR2 FQNEAQ (reference sequence). The CDR3 loop spans 18 amino acids. The CDR3 protein is CASSLPLRQGVQSDTQYF. CDR3 DNA: TGTGCCAGCAGCCTCCCACTCAGACAGGGGGTCCAGTCAGATACGCAGTATTTT.

The genes are TRBV29-1 and TRBJ2-2, with TRBD2 identical over 9 bases. The CDR3 runs 12 residues. Germline values: CDR1 SQVTM, CDR2 ANQGSEA. V gave up 4 bases and J gave up 7 bases; unmatched junction bases: 1. Written as DNA, the CDR3 is TGCAGCGTTGTTAGCGGGGGCGGGGAGCTGTTTTTT. Its protein is CSVVSGGGELFF.

The chain has TRBV5-4 and TRBJ2-7; D gene unclear. The CDR3 is 12 amino acids. V shed 0 bases and J shed 4 bases, with 5 bases lying between them. Germline CDR1 and CDR2: SGHNT and YYREEE (reference sequence). The CDR3 sequence: CASSLASYEQYF. DNA for the CDR3: TGTGCCAGCAGCTTGGCCTCGTACGAGCAGTACTTC.

The chain recombines TRBV27 with TRBJ1-4, with D perhaps matching TRBD1 (5 bases). V was shortened by 4 bases and J by 3 bases, with 9 bases between the two germline ends. The CDR3 extends over 14 amino acids. Germline CDR1 reads MNHEY; CDR2 reads SMNVEV (reference sequence). CDR3 nucleotides: TGTGCCAGCAGTTGGGGCAGGGCTAATGAAAAACTGTTTTTT. This translates into CASSWGRANEKLFF.

J is TRBJ2-7 and V is TRBV15, with 7 bases fitting TRBD1. With V trimmed by 9 bases and J by 0 bases, 11 bases remained unmatched. CDR3 length equals 15 residues. In germline, CDR1 is LNHNV, CDR2 YYDKDF (reference sequence). CDR3 protein: CATRSGRGTSYEQYF. CDR3 DNA: TGTGCCACAAGAAGTGGCAGGGGGACCTCCTACGAGCAGTACTTC.

This sequence joins TRBV27 and TRBJ2-1, with D tentatively TRBD1 (6 bases). The CDR3 loop spans 13 amino acids. Germline V gene data show CDR1 as MNHEY and CDR2 as SMNVEV (reference sequence). The germline V and J ends were trimmed by 3 bases and 12 bases, with 15 bases remaining between them. The CDR3 reads CASSFQGTPWQFF. The CDR3 coding sequence is TGTGCCAGCAGTTTTCAGGGGACGCCTTGGCAGTTCTTC.

The chain joins TRBV19 to TRBJ2-1; 10 nucleotides match TRBD2. With V trimmed by 5 bases and J by 5 bases, 6 bases remained unmatched. CDR1 and CDR2 (germline): LNHDA, SQIVND (reference sequence). The CDR3 runs to 15 residues. CDR3 residues: CASSPSGSRDNEQFF. CDR3 coding DNA: TGTGCCAGTAGTCCTAGCGGGAGTAGGGACAATGAGCAGTTCTTC.

The genes are TRBV4-2 and TRBJ2-7; TRBD2 agrees at 8 bases. Germline lookup yields CDR1 LGHNA and CDR2 YNFKEQ. Trimming removed 3 bases from V and 4 bases from J; junction bases left unmatched: 8. This CDR3 spans 15 amino acids. CDR3: CASSHGREGRYEQYF. In DNA form, the CDR3 reads TGTGCCAGCAGCCACGGGAGGGAGGGCCGATACGAGCAGTACTTC.